This is a list of T cell receptor beta chains from one sample in a study of blood T cell repertoires in COVID-19. The method was immunoSEQ multiplex PCR; TCRdb's version includes in-frame clones alone and lacks a portion of them. The profile shows 410,000 or so clones, over 75% of them singletons. The sample was peripheral blood. These receptors were collected from a woman in her forties with COVID-19, enrolled during active disease. The CDR3 runs from the conserved cysteine through the conserved F or W. The D gene is left open where the match is weak. The listing skips clone size in some rows; elsewhere it reads once, few, many or a size class.

TRBV28	-	TRBJ1-2	-	TGTGCCAGCAGTGATGTTACTTATGGCTACACCTTC	CASSDVTYGYTF
TRBV28	few	TRBJ2-1	TRBD2	TGTGCCAGCAGTTTCTTAGCGGGAGAGTACAATGAGCAGTTCTTC	CASSFLAGEYNEQFF
TRBV6-1	many	TRBJ2-3	TRBD2	TGTGCCAGCAGTGATGGTAGCGGGAGCACAGATACGCAGTATTTT	CASSDGSGSTDTQYF
TRBV11-2	-	TRBJ2-1	TRBD1	TGTGCCAGCAGCGACTTTACAGGGGGTAACAATGAGCAGTTCTTC	CASSDFTGGNNEQFF
TRBV7-8	once	TRBJ1-5	TRBD1	TGTGCCAGCAGCTCCTCGACAGGGGGCCGCCTGGAACCCCAGCATTTT	CASSSSTGGRLEPQHF
TRBV2	-	TRBJ1-1	-	TGTGCCAGCAGTGAACCTCCGCAGGGCGGCACTGAAGCTTTCTTT	CASSEPPQGGTEAFF
TRBV19	-	TRBJ1-5	TRBD1	TGTGCCAGTAGTCCATTACAGGGGGCCATGGCATACGGGCCCCAGCATTTT	CASSPLQGAMAYGPQHF
TRBV7-8	-	TRBJ1-6	-	TGTGCCAGCAGCTTATCACAGCAGCAGAGCTCCTATAATTCACCCCTCCACTTT	CASSLSQQQSSYNSPLHF
TRBV5-6	-	TRBJ2-7	TRBD1	TGTGCCAGCAGCTTGGTCAGGGCAGGGGGATTCTACGAGCAGTACTTC	CASSLVRAGGFYEQYF
TRBV4-3	-	TRBJ1-2	TRBD1	TGCGCCAGCAGCCAAGACCCGACAGGGATCTATGGCTACACCTTC	CASSQDPTGIYGYTF
TRBV4-1	-	TRBJ1-5	-	TGCGCCAGCAGCCAAATCGACAGTAATCAGCCCCAGCATTTT	CASSQIDSNQPQHF
TRBV10-3	-	TRBJ2-1	-	TGTGCCATCAGTGAGGAGAGCTCCTACAATGAGCAGTTCTTC	CAISEESSYNEQFF
TRBV28	-	TRBJ1-1	-	TGTGCCAGCAGTTCCCTGTTAAGTGGGGGGGTGAGGAACACTGAAGCTTTCTTT	CASSSLLSGGVRNTEAFF
TRBV19	-	TRBJ2-3	TRBD2	TGTGCCAGTAGTCCCCTAGCGGGGGCCAACACAGATACGCAGTATTTT	CASSPLAGANTDTQYF
TRBV28	-	TRBJ2-5	-	TGTGCCAGCAGTCTAGGGGGTCAAGAGACCCAGTACTTC	CASSLGGQETQYF
TRBV27	-	TRBJ1-1	-	TGTGCCAGCAGTCAGGGGAACACTGAAGCTTTCTTT	CASSQGNTEAFF
TRBV19	-	TRBJ2-2	-	TGTGCCAGTCCCCCATTTGGGGGAGGCCTAGAGACCGGGGAGCTGTTTTTT	CASPPFGGGLETGELFF
TRBV28	once	TRBJ1-5	-	TGTGCCAGCAGTTTAATCGATCAGCCCCAGCATTTT	CASSLIDQPQHF
TRBV6-2/TRBV6-3	-	TRBJ2-1	-	TGTGCCAGCAGTTACATCGGACTCCAGACTGAGCAGTTCTTC	CASSYIGLQTEQFF
TRBV7-9	-	TRBJ1-6	-	TGTGCCAGCAGCTCTACGGGGTGGAATTCACCCCTCCACTTT	CASSSTGWNSPLHF
TRBV6-6	-	TRBJ1-5	TRBD1	TGTGCCAGCAGTCGCCCCCAGGGGACAGGTGGAAATCAGCCCCAGCATTTT	CASSRPQGTGGNQPQHF
TRBV2	-	TRBJ2-1	TRBD2	TGTGCCAGCAGTGAGTTGGGGGGGTCCTACAATGAGCAGTTCTTC	CASSELGGSYNEQFF
TRBV4-1	-	TRBJ2-1	TRBD1	TGCGCCAGCAGCCATGGGAGTCGACAGGGCTACAATGAGCAGTTCTTC	CASSHGSRQGYNEQFF
TRBV6-5	-	TRBJ1-2	TRBD1	TGTGCCAGTAGGGACAGGGGAATAGTAGGGGATGGCTACACCTTC	CASRDRGIVGDGYTF
TRBV9	-	TRBJ2-1	-	TGTGCCAGCAGCACCCGACTAGACCCAAGGGCCGCTGAGCAGTTCTTC	CASSTRLDPRAAEQFF
TRBV2	-	TRBJ1-5	TRBD1	TGTGCCGGTCAGGGGGAGGTTAATCAGCCCCAGCATTTT	CAGQGEVNQPQHF
TRBV7-3	-	TRBJ2-3	-	TGTGCCAGCAGCTTATGGGGGGAAGATACGCAGTATTTT	CASSLWGEDTQYF
TRBV4-3	once	TRBJ2-2	TRBD2	TGCGCCAGCAGCCAATCAGGGACTAGCGGGCGAGGGGCCTGGGGCGGGGAGCTGTTTTTT	CASSQSGTSGRGAWGGELFF
TRBV4-3	-	TRBJ2-7	-	TGCGCCAGCAGCCTTACCGGAGGAGGAGGCTACGAGCAGTACTTC	CASSLTGGGGYEQYF
TRBV6-5	once	TRBJ2-4	TRBD1	TGTGCCAGCAGTCCCGGGACAGGGGATAACATTCAGTACTTC	CASSPGTGDNIQYF
TRBV6-2/TRBV6-3	few	TRBJ1-1	-	TGTGCCAGCAGTTACCCCGGGAACACTGAAGCTTTCTTT	CASSYPGNTEAFF
TRBV4-2	-	TRBJ1-1	-	TGTGCCAGCAGGACTATCGAGAACACTGAAGCTTTCTTT	CASRTIENTEAFF
TRBV19	-	TRBJ2-3	-	TGTGCCAGTAGTATAGGGAGATTGAGGGTAGCGGCAGATACGCAGTATTTT	CASSIGRLRVAADTQYF
TRBV6-1	few	TRBJ2-5	-	TGTGCCAGCAGTGAAAATTCCGAGCAGACCCAGTACTTC	CASSENSEQTQYF
TRBV28	-	TRBJ2-7	TRBD1	TGTGCCAGCAGTGGGCTTTCCGGGACAGATTCCTACGAGCAGTACTTC	CASSGLSGTDSYEQYF
TRBV2	-	TRBJ1-1	-	TGTGCCAGCAGTGTTGACAGGACGAACACTGAAGCTTTCTTT	CASSVDRTNTEAFF
TRBV3-1/TRBV3-2	-	TRBJ2-1	-	TGTGCCAGCAGCCAAGAAATATGGGACTCCGGCCCTAATGAGCAGTTCTTC	CASSQEIWDSGPNEQFF
TRBV5-5	-	TRBJ1-2	TRBD1	TGTGCCAGCAGCCTGACAGGGGGGCATGGCTACACCTTC	CASSLTGGHGYTF
TRBV6-5	-	TRBJ2-2	TRBD1	TGTGCCAGCAGTCGACAGGGGGCCGGGGAGCTGTTTTTT	CASSRQGAGELFF
TRBV28	-	TRBJ1-6	TRBD1	TGTGCCAGCAGGCCACGACAGGGGCAGAATAATTCACCCCTCCACTTT	CASRPRQGQNNSPLHF
TRBV7-2	-	TRBJ2-5	TRBD2	TGTGCCAGCAGCCCCCCCTTTCAACTAGCGAGAGAGACCCAGTACTTC	CASSPPFQLARETQYF
TRBV19	-	TRBJ1-5	-	TGTGCCAGTTGTGACAGAAATAGCAATCAGCCCCAGCATTTT	CASCDRNSNQPQHF
TRBV27	-	TRBJ2-1	TRBD1	TGTGCCAGCAGTCCATCGACAGGGGACCTCCACAATGAGCAGTTCTTC	CASSPSTGDLHNEQFF
TRBV27	-	TRBJ2-7	TRBD1	TGTGCCAGCAGTTTAATACAGGGGGACAACGAGCAGTACTTC	CASSLIQGDNEQYF
TRBV11-2	few	TRBJ2-7	TRBD2	TGTGCCAGCACCGGGACTAGACACGAGCAGTACTTC	CASTGTRHEQYF
TRBV7-2	once	TRBJ1-6	-	TGTGCCAGCAGCTTGAGAGGGAGCTCCTATAATTCACCCCTCCACTTT	CASSLRGSSYNSPLHF
TRBV6-2/TRBV6-3	-	TRBJ1-2	TRBD1	TGTGCCAGCAGTTACCGGGACAGGGGGCACCCAACCGGCTACACCTTC	CASSYRDRGHPTGYTF
TRBV29-1	-	TRBJ1-2	-	TGCAGCGTTGAATGGTCAGGGGTCTATGGCTACACCTTC	CSVEWSGVYGYTF
TRBV29-1	once	TRBJ2-1	-	TGCAGCGTTGAAGGGACTATGGACAATGAGCAGTTCTTC	CSVEGTMDNEQFF